This is a list of T cell receptor beta chains from one sample in a study of T cell repertoires in cytomegalovirus infection. Their cognate antigens are unknown. TCRdb re-called the reads through MiXCR, storing one row per CDR3 protein. The data contain around 89,000 distinct CDR3 sequences, roughly 29% of them singletons. Here the sequenced sample was CD8+ T cells from cultured PBMCs, taken from culture after CMV antigen stimulation. Receptors originate from a human donor in good health (CMV status not recorded). Some clones in this sample may be carry-over from other donors' samples. The CDR3 runs from the conserved cysteine through the conserved F or W. Each record gives: CDR3 protein, CDR3 DNA, V gene, D gene, J gene, clone size. D genes are given only for firm matches. A clone size is listed for some rows: how often the clone was seen (once, few, many), or a class if it is expanded.

CDR3aa: CASSPEPTGRAGELFF
CDR3nt: TGCGCCAGCAGCCCCGAACCCACAGGGAGGGCCGGGGAGCTGTTTTTT
v_gene: TRBV4-1
d_gene: .
j_gene: TRBJ2-2
abundance: few

CDR3aa: CASSLTQGGNEQYF
CDR3nt: TGTGCCAGCAGTTTAACCCAGGGGGGGAACGAGCAGTACTTC
v_gene: TRBV28
d_gene: .
j_gene: TRBJ2-7
abundance: many

CDR3aa: CASSSYGGAKSYEQYF
CDR3nt: TGTGCCAGCAGTTCCTACGGGGGGGCAAAGTCCTACGAGCAGTACTTC
v_gene: TRBV12-3/TRBV12-4
d_gene: TRBD2
j_gene: TRBJ2-7
abundance: .

CDR3aa: CASSPPRERYNEQFF
CDR3nt: TGTGCCAGCAGCCCTCCGAGAGAGCGGTACAATGAGCAGTTCTTC
v_gene: TRBV7-6
d_gene: .
j_gene: TRBJ2-1
abundance: many

CDR3aa: CASREGQPQHF
CDR3nt: TGTGCCAGCAGGGAAGGACAGCCCCAGCATTTT
v_gene: TRBV2
d_gene: .
j_gene: TRBJ1-5
abundance: .

CDR3aa: CASTPGQGLFGQPQHF
CDR3nt: TGTGCCAGTACCCCCGGACAGGGGCTCTTCGGTCAGCCCCAGCATTTT
v_gene: TRBV19
d_gene: TRBD1
j_gene: TRBJ1-5
abundance: few

CDR3aa: CASSIAQNTEAFF
CDR3nt: TGTGCCAGTAGTATAGCACAGAACACTGAAGCTTTCTTT
v_gene: TRBV19
d_gene: .
j_gene: TRBJ1-1
abundance: few

CDR3aa: CAVRETGTNYGYTF
CDR3nt: TGTGCCGTCCGAGAGACAGGTACAAACTATGGCTACACCTTC
v_gene: TRBV28
d_gene: .
j_gene: TRBJ1-2
abundance: many

CDR3aa: CASSGGEPDTQYF
CDR3nt: TGTGCCAGCTCCGGTGGGGAACCCGATACGCAGTATTTT
v_gene: TRBV5-6
d_gene: .
j_gene: TRBJ2-3
abundance: many

CDR3aa: CASSFQGPFYEQYF
CDR3nt: TGTGCCAGCAGCTTCCAGGGCCCCTTCTACGAGCAGTACTTC
v_gene: TRBV5-6
d_gene: .
j_gene: TRBJ2-7
abundance: few

CDR3aa: CASSMAGGGHTEAFF
CDR3nt: TGTGCCAGTAGTATGGCCGGCGGGGGGCACACTGAAGCTTTCTTT
v_gene: TRBV19
d_gene: .
j_gene: TRBJ1-1
abundance: .

CDR3aa: CASRNNTGELFF
CDR3nt: TGTGCCAGCAGGAATAACACCGGGGAGCTGTTTTTT
v_gene: TRBV12-3/TRBV12-4
d_gene: .
j_gene: TRBJ2-2
abundance: many

CDR3aa: CASSPGGVYEQYF
CDR3nt: TGTGCCAGCAGTCCTGGGGGGGTCTACGAGCAGTACTTC
v_gene: TRBV12-3/TRBV12-4
d_gene: TRBD2
j_gene: TRBJ2-7
abundance: .

CDR3aa: CASSLEGAGTEAFF
CDR3nt: TGTGCCAGCAGTTTAGAGGGGGCGGGAACTGAAGCTTTCTTT
v_gene: TRBV27
d_gene: TRBD1
j_gene: TRBJ1-1
abundance: many

CDR3aa: CASSYSGQTYGYTF
CDR3nt: TGTGCCAGCAGTTACTCGGGACAGACTTATGGCTACACCTTC
v_gene: TRBV6-2/TRBV6-3
d_gene: TRBD1
j_gene: TRBJ1-2
abundance: many

CDR3aa: CASSWGGAGTYNEQFF
CDR3nt: TGTGCCAGCAGCTGGGGCGGGGCGGGGACCTACAATGAGCAGTTCTTC
v_gene: TRBV5-4
d_gene: .
j_gene: TRBJ2-1
abundance: once

CDR3aa: CASSTPGLHMTGELFF
CDR3nt: TGTGCCAGCAGTACACCGGGACTACATATGACCGGGGAGCTGTTTTTT
v_gene: TRBV12-3/TRBV12-4
d_gene: TRBD2
j_gene: TRBJ2-2
abundance: many

CDR3aa: CASSLNGGRGTETQYF
CDR3nt: TGTGCCAGCAGCTTAAATGGGGGCAGGGGGACCGAGACCCAGTACTTC
v_gene: TRBV7-2
d_gene: TRBD1
j_gene: TRBJ2-5
abundance: few

CDR3aa: CASSEVILRESGYTF
CDR3nt: TGTGCCAGCAGTGAAGTCATCCTTCGGGAGTCTGGCTACACCTTC
v_gene: TRBV2
d_gene: .
j_gene: TRBJ1-2
abundance: few

CDR3aa: CASTGGVTYEQYF
CDR3nt: TGTGCCAGCACGGGAGGTGTAACCTACGAGCAGTACTTC
v_gene: TRBV27
d_gene: TRBD2
j_gene: TRBJ2-7
abundance: .

CDR3aa: CASSAAALATGNTEAFF
CDR3nt: TGTGCCAGCAGTGCTGCTGCGTTGGCAACGGGGAACACTGAAGCTTTCTTT
v_gene: TRBV6-8
d_gene: .
j_gene: TRBJ1-1
abundance: few

CDR3aa: CASSYSTSDGYTF
CDR3nt: TGTGCCAGCAGTTACTCGACCAGCGATGGCTACACCTTC
v_gene: TRBV6-5
d_gene: .
j_gene: TRBJ1-2
abundance: .

CDR3aa: CASSREMNTEAFF
CDR3nt: TGTGCCAGCAGTCGGGAAATGAACACTGAAGCTTTCTTT
v_gene: TRBV12-3/TRBV12-4
d_gene: .
j_gene: TRBJ1-1
abundance: .

CDR3aa: CASSFNLGGTEAFF
CDR3nt: TGTGCCAGCAGTTTCAATCTGGGTGGAACTGAAGCTTTCTTT
v_gene: TRBV28
d_gene: .
j_gene: TRBJ1-1
abundance: .

CDR3aa: CASSLDWGPYEQYF
CDR3nt: TGTGCCAGCAGCTTAGATTGGGGCCCCTACGAGCAGTACTTC
v_gene: TRBV7-8
d_gene: .
j_gene: TRBJ2-7
abundance: .

CDR3aa: CASRGPGLVTETQYF
CDR3nt: TGTGCCAGCAGAGGACCGGGACTAGTCACGGAGACCCAGTACTTC
v_gene: TRBV5-4
d_gene: TRBD2
j_gene: TRBJ2-5
abundance: .

CDR3aa: CASSLVSVLAGGDTGELFF
CDR3nt: TGTGCCAGCAGCTTAGTGTCAGTACTAGCGGGGGGGGACACCGGGGAGCTGTTTTTT
v_gene: TRBV7-2
d_gene: TRBD2
j_gene: TRBJ2-2
abundance: few

CDR3aa: CAISEWTESSGNTIYF
CDR3nt: TGTGCCATCAGTGAGTGGACCGAGAGCTCTGGAAACACCATATATTTT
v_gene: TRBV10-3
d_gene: .
j_gene: TRBJ1-3
abundance: once

CDR3aa: CASSSTRDTPSGELFF
CDR3nt: TGTGCCAGCAGCTCGACCCGGGACACTCCCTCCGGAGAGCTGTTTTTT
v_gene: TRBV7-9
d_gene: .
j_gene: TRBJ2-2
abundance: .

CDR3aa: CSVAETSPEQYF
CDR3nt: TGCAGCGTCGCGGAGACTAGCCCCGAGCAGTACTTC
v_gene: TRBV29-1
d_gene: TRBD2
j_gene: TRBJ2-7
abundance: many

CDR3aa: CASSFPGLNYGYTF
CDR3nt: TGTGCCAGCAGCTTCCCCGGACTAAACTATGGCTACACCTTC
v_gene: TRBV7-9
d_gene: .
j_gene: TRBJ1-2
abundance: few

CDR3aa: CASSIPPGGRTEAFF
CDR3nt: TGTGCCAGTAGTATCCCCCCAGGGGGCCGGACTGAAGCTTTCTTT
v_gene: TRBV19
d_gene: TRBD1
j_gene: TRBJ1-1
abundance: .

CDR3aa: CASSSGQGLYNEQFF
CDR3nt: TGTGCCAGCAGCTCCGGACAGGGTCTATACAATGAGCAGTTCTTC
v_gene: TRBV7-2
d_gene: TRBD1
j_gene: TRBJ2-1
abundance: few

CDR3aa: CASSQDPGGYQPQHF
CDR3nt: TGTGCCAGCAGTCAGGACCCAGGGGGCTATCAGCCCCAGCATTTT
v_gene: TRBV27
d_gene: TRBD1
j_gene: TRBJ1-5
abundance: .

CDR3aa: CASSLSGADTDTQYF
CDR3nt: TGTGCCAGCAGTTTATCTGGAGCGGACACAGATACGCAGTATTTT
v_gene: TRBV27
d_gene: .
j_gene: TRBJ2-3
abundance: few

CDR3aa: CASSLNTGIAEKLFF
CDR3nt: TGTGCCAGCAGCCTAAACACAGGAATCGCAGAAAAACTGTTTTTT
v_gene: TRBV14
d_gene: .
j_gene: TRBJ1-4
abundance: few

CDR3aa: CASSSTGGGADTQYF
CDR3nt: TGTGCCAGCAGCTCTACTGGCGGGGGGGCAGATACGCAGTATTTT
v_gene: TRBV7-2
d_gene: TRBD2
j_gene: TRBJ2-3
abundance: .

CDR3aa: CASSLGGPGNTEAFF
CDR3nt: TGTGCCAGCAGCTTAGGGGGACCGGGGAACACTGAAGCTTTCTTT
v_gene: TRBV7-6
d_gene: .
j_gene: TRBJ1-1
abundance: .

CDR3aa: CASSLEWGDRATGANVLTF
CDR3nt: TGTGCCAGCAGCTTAGAATGGGGTGATCGAGCAACTGGGGCCAACGTCCTGACTTTC
v_gene: TRBV7-8
d_gene: .
j_gene: TRBJ2-6
abundance: few

CDR3aa: CSARERGTGELFF
CDR3nt: TGCAGTGCTAGAGAGCGGGGCACCGGGGAGCTGTTTTTT
v_gene: TRBV20-1
d_gene: .
j_gene: TRBJ2-2
abundance: once

CDR3aa: CASSSSGQSAFF
CDR3nt: TGTGCCAGCAGTTCCTCCGGACAGTCGGCTTTCTTT
v_gene: TRBV12-3/TRBV12-4
d_gene: .
j_gene: TRBJ1-1
abundance: .

CDR3aa: CASSRGTVDSAFF
CDR3nt: TGTGCCAGCTCCCGTGGGACAGTTGATTCGGCTTTCTTT
v_gene: TRBV18
d_gene: TRBD1
j_gene: TRBJ1-1
abundance: .

CDR3aa: CATSGRDRGQRNEQFF
CDR3nt: TGTGCCACCAGTGGAAGGGACAGGGGGCAGAGGAATGAGCAGTTCTTC
v_gene: TRBV24-1
d_gene: TRBD1
j_gene: TRBJ2-1
abundance: .

CDR3aa: CASSQEAGGYQETQYF
CDR3nt: TGTGCCAGCAGCCAAGAGGCGGGGGGGTACCAAGAGACCCAGTACTTC
v_gene: TRBV4-2
d_gene: TRBD2
j_gene: TRBJ2-5
abundance: .

CDR3aa: CASRPDSSYEQYF
CDR3nt: TGTGCCAGCAGGCCGGACAGCTCCTACGAGCAGTACTTC
v_gene: TRBV27
d_gene: .
j_gene: TRBJ2-7
abundance: .

CDR3aa: CASSRDSDGYTF
CDR3nt: TGTGCCAGCAGCAGGGACAGCGATGGCTACACCTTC
v_gene: TRBV7-2
d_gene: TRBD1
j_gene: TRBJ1-2
abundance: few

CDR3aa: CASSLGWGGVNEQFF
CDR3nt: TGTGCCAGCAGCTTAGGGTGGGGCGGCGTAAATGAGCAGTTCTTC
v_gene: TRBV7-2
d_gene: .
j_gene: TRBJ2-1
abundance: medium-sized

CDR3aa: CASSGDGGYEQYF
CDR3nt: TGTGCCAGTAGTGGGGACGGGGGCTACGAGCAGTACTTC
v_gene: TRBV19
d_gene: .
j_gene: TRBJ2-7
abundance: many

CDR3aa: CASRSGRNEQFF
CDR3nt: TGCGCCAGCAGGTCGGGTAGGAATGAGCAGTTCTTC
v_gene: TRBV5-1
d_gene: .
j_gene: TRBJ2-1
abundance: .

CDR3aa: CASSVGYSNQPQHF
CDR3nt: TGTGCCAGCAGCGTAGGATATAGCAATCAGCCCCAGCATTTT
v_gene: TRBV9
d_gene: .
j_gene: TRBJ1-5
abundance: few

CDR3aa: CSARDRGGLRNEQFF
CDR3nt: TGCAGTGCTAGAGATCGGGGGGGGCTCAGAAATGAGCAGTTCTTC
v_gene: TRBV20-1
d_gene: TRBD2
j_gene: TRBJ2-1
abundance: few

CDR3aa: CASSSSGTSGHEQFF
CDR3nt: TGTGCCAGCAGTTCCTCCGGGACTAGCGGGCATGAGCAGTTCTTC
v_gene: TRBV11-2
d_gene: TRBD2
j_gene: TRBJ2-1
abundance: many